The next 5 T cell receptor beta chains were all read from a single sample in a study of OX40 agonist ivuxolimab in advanced cancers. The table came from immunoSEQ multiplex PCR; TCRdb's copy has only in-frame clones and leaves some out. The table lists 100,000 to 110,000 clones, about 89% of them singletons. The source material was CD4+ or CD8+ T cells sorted from blood, sampled in a trial of the OX40 agonist ivuxolimab. The receptor set was obtained from an adult with an advanced solid tumor such as melanoma, head and neck, liver or kidney cancer.

This chain uses TRBV5-1 with TRBJ2-7, with D maybe TRBD2 (5 bases). The CDR3 sequence is 13 residues long. Between the trimmed V and J ends, which lost 5 bases and 0 bases, there was a span of 9 bases. CDR1 and CDR2 from the germline V gene are SGHRS and YFSETQ. In DNA, the CDR3 is TGCGCCAGCAGTGAGACTAACTCCTACGAGCAGTACTTC. The encoded protein is CASSETNSYEQYF.

The V gene is TRBV7-3, the J gene TRBJ2-1; D is possibly TRBD2 (6 bases). The CDR3 contains 13 residues. The V end was cut by 1 base, the J end by 10 bases, with 11 bases between. CDR1 and CDR2 (germline): SGHTA, FQGTGA. The CDR3, as DNA: TGTGCCAGCAGCTTAAGGGGACTGGGCGAGCAGTTCTTC. Amino acid sequence: CASSLRGLGEQFF.

This clone was counted a few times. This chain uses TRBV25-1 with TRBJ2-4, with 13 nucleotides matching TRBD2. The V gene end was trimmed by 7 bases and the J gene end by 9 bases; junction bases not matched to a gene: 12. This CDR3 region has 16 residues. Germline CDR1 MGHDK, CDR2 SYGVNS. The CDR3 reads CASTSTGLAGAGIQYF. CDR3 nucleotide sequence: TGTGCCAGCACCTCGACCGGACTAGCGGGAGCCGGCATTCAGTACTTC.

The J gene is TRBJ1-6, the V gene TRBV7-3; D uncertain. Trimming removed 1 base from V and 0 bases from J, with 1 base in between. This CDR3 is built from 14 residues. CDR1 is SGHTA and CDR2 is FQGTGA in the germline V gene. The chain's CDR3 is CASSLSSYNSPLHF. CDR3 DNA: TGTGCCAGCAGCTTAAGCTCCTATAATTCACCCCTCCACTTT.

This sequence joins TRBV28 and TRBJ1-5; D gene uncertain. V was clipped by 3 bases and J by 7 bases, with 7 bases between them. The germline CDR1 and CDR2 sequences are MDHEN and SYDVKM. The CDR3 sequence is 12 residues long. The DNA for the CDR3 is TGTGCCAGCAGTTTTAGTCACCAGCCCCAGCATTTT. The encoded protein is CASSFSHQPQHF. Supplemented by reference TRBV28 and TRBJ1-5, the full variable domain reads DVKVTQSSRYLVKRTGEKVFLECVQDMDHENMFWYRQDPGLGLRLIYFSYDVKMKEKGDIPEGYSVSREKKERFSLILESASTNQTSMYLCASSFSHQPQHFGDGTRLSIL.